This is a list of T cell receptor beta chains from one sample in a study of radiotherapy plus CTLA-4 blockade in lung cancer. The table came from immunoSEQ multiplex PCR; TCRdb's copy has only in-frame clones and leaves some out. The table shows around 38,000 clones, with 80% to 90% occurring only once. Sequences were derived from peripheral blood, sampled from a patient treated with radiotherapy plus ipilimumab. Every receptor here comes from a human donor with non-small cell lung cancer whose response to radiotherapy plus ipilimumab could not be evaluated. The CDR3 runs from the conserved cysteine through the conserved F or W. Each record gives: CDR3 DNA, CDR3 protein, J gene, D gene, V gene, clone size. D genes are given only for firm matches. The size field is filled for only some rows; it gives once, few, many or a size class.

CDR3nt: TGTGCCAGCAGCTTTGTAGCCCCTGGCGGAAACACTGAAGCTTTCTTT
CDR3aa: CASSFVAPGGNTEAFF
j_gene: TRBJ1-1
d_gene: .
v_gene: TRBV11-2
abundance: .

CDR3nt: TGTGCCAGCAGATCGTCAGGGGAGCTTTATAGCAATCAGCCCCAGCATTTT
CDR3aa: CASRSSGELYSNQPQHF
j_gene: TRBJ1-5
d_gene: .
v_gene: TRBV5-8
abundance: .

CDR3nt: TGTGCCAGCAGCTTGTGGGAGGAAGAAGAGACCCAGTACTTC
CDR3aa: CASSLWEEEETQYF
j_gene: TRBJ2-5
d_gene: .
v_gene: TRBV5-6
abundance: .

CDR3nt: TGTGCCATCACTCGGGGGATCACTGAAGCTTTCTTT
CDR3aa: CAITRGITEAFF
j_gene: TRBJ1-1
d_gene: .
v_gene: TRBV28
abundance: .

CDR3nt: TGTGCCAGCAGCTTAGTCGCTAGCGGGGGGGGAGGAAAGGAGACCCAGTACTTC
CDR3aa: CASSLVASGGGGKETQYF
j_gene: TRBJ2-5
d_gene: TRBD2
v_gene: TRBV7-8
abundance: .

CDR3nt: TGTGCCAGCAGCCAAGGACTAGCGGGGAGGGATACGCAGTATTTT
CDR3aa: CASSQGLAGRDTQYF
j_gene: TRBJ2-3
d_gene: TRBD2
v_gene: TRBV4-2
abundance: .

CDR3nt: TGTGCCAGCACCAATGGGGAGGGCCGACTGTTTTTT
CDR3aa: CASTNGEGRLFF
j_gene: TRBJ1-4
d_gene: .
v_gene: TRBV6-5
abundance: .

CDR3nt: TGTGCCAGCAGCTTGGTTCGACAGAAGCAGTTCTTC
CDR3aa: CASSLVRQKQFF
j_gene: TRBJ2-1
d_gene: .
v_gene: TRBV5-6
abundance: .

CDR3nt: TGTGCCAGCAGCTTGGCCGCCCGAGTGAACACTGAAGCTTTCTTT
CDR3aa: CASSLAARVNTEAFF
j_gene: TRBJ1-1
d_gene: .
v_gene: TRBV5-8
abundance: few

CDR3nt: TGCGCCAGCAGACCCACGGGTCCCACCGGGGAGCTGTTTTTT
CDR3aa: CASRPTGPTGELFF
j_gene: TRBJ2-2
d_gene: .
v_gene: TRBV10-2
abundance: .